Listed here are 9 T cell receptor beta chains from one sample, sequenced in a study of radiation and T cells in renal cell carcinoma. This table comes from immunoSEQ multiplex PCR, and its TCRdb copy is limited to in-frame clones, with some not included. The table records 140,000 or so clones, approximately 86% of them present only once. Time point here: blood 4 weeks post-SBRT, at nephrectomy. Sample treatment: 15 Gy SBRT to primary tumor, nephrectomy 4 weeks later. The sample was blood, taken from a patient whose treatment included radiotherapy and nephrectomy. These TCRs come from a woman between 45 and 65 years old with renal cell carcinoma.

V is TRBV18 and J is TRBJ1-2; 8 positions agree with TRBD1. Germline lookup yields CDR1 KGHSH and CDR2 LQKENI. V lost 4 bases, J lost 6 bases, and 10 bases stayed unmatched. The CDR3 spans 15 residues. The CDR3 region is CASSQLAGGANGYTF. The CDR3 coding sequence is TGTGCCAGCTCACAATTGGCAGGGGGCGCGAATGGCTACACCTTC.

V gene TRBV2 combines with J gene TRBJ2-4, with D maybe TRBD2 (6 bases). There are 14 residues in the CDR3. V was clipped by 7 bases and J by 5 bases, with 15 bases between them. Germline values: CDR1 SNHLY, CDR2 FYNNEI. The CDR3 DNA reads as TGTGCCAGCACCCTGGAGCGGGCTCAAAACATTCAGTACTTC. Its protein is CASTLERAQNIQYF.

This clone came up a few times. The V gene is TRBV11-3, the J gene TRBJ2-7; no reliable D call. The V and J ends lost 6 bases and 4 bases respectively, with 13 bases between them. The CDR3 sequence is 13 residues long. CDR1 and CDR2 (germline): SGHNT, YENEEA. The CDR3 DNA reads TGTGCCAGCAGTGGACCTACGGTGTACGAGCAGTACTTC. It codes for CASSGPTVYEQYF. The variable domain in full, with the rest retrieved from reference TRBV11-3 and TRBJ2-7, is EAGVVQSPRYKIIEKKQPVAFWCNPISGHNTLYWYLQNLGQGPELLIRYENEEAVDDSQLPKDRFSAERLKGVDSTLKIQPAELGDSAVYLCASSGPTVYEQYFGPGTRLTVT.

This clone was seen only a few times. The chain is built from TRBV6-1 and TRBJ1-6; 7 bases line up with TRBD1. The CDR3 consists of 15 residues. Germline CDR1 reads MNHNS; CDR2 reads SASEGT. J lost 9 bases, V lost 7 bases, and 12 bases had no gene match. Written as DNA, the CDR3 is TGTGCCAGCACTCTATCCGGGACAGTGATTTCACCCCTCCACTTT. Amino acids: CASTLSGTVISPLHF.

The CDR3 DNA follows: TGCGCCAGCAGCGTGACGGGGGATAATCAGCCCCAGCATTTT. As protein: CASSVTGDNQPQHF. V usage is TRBV4-3 and J usage is TRBJ1-5, with D perhaps matching TRBD1 (5 bases). Trimming stripped 5 bases from V and 4 bases from J, with 12 bases between. This CDR3 has 14 amino acids. Germline assignment: CDR1 LGHNA and CDR2 YSLEER.

The chain employs TRBV11-3 and TRBJ2-1; 8 bases map to TRBD2. The J segment lost 3 bases and the V segment lost 2 bases, leaving 3 bases of the junction unmatched. The CDR3 is 15 amino acids. Germline CDR1 SGHNT, CDR2 YENEEA. The CDR3 loop is CASSLQAGVYNEQFF. In nucleotides, the CDR3 is TGTGCCAGCAGCTTACAAGCGGGAGTCTACAATGAGCAGTTCTTC.

The chain recombines TRBV25-1 with TRBJ2-4; D tentatively reads TRBD1 or TRBD2 (5 bases each). This CDR3 is 11 amino acids long. CDR1 and CDR2 (germline): MGHDK, SYGVNS. V lost 8 bases, J lost 6 bases, and 8 bases lay in between. The CDR3 DNA sequence: TGTGCCAGCCGGGGCGGAAACATTCAGTACTTC. As protein: CASRGGNIQYF.

CDR3 nucleotides: TGTGCCAGCAGTTACGCGGCAGGCAACACTGAAGCTTTCTTT. Amino acids: CASSYAAGNTEAFF. The J gene is TRBJ1-1, the V gene TRBV6-6, with unresolved D. The CDR3 runs to 14 residues. Germline V CDR1 and CDR2: MNHNY, SVGAGI (reference sequence). The germline V and J ends were trimmed by 2 bases and 2 bases, with 9 bases remaining between them.

This rearrangement joins TRBV18 to TRBJ1-5; D is undetermined. With 6 bases removed from V and 0 bases from J, the gap between germline ends came to 6 bases. This CDR3 has 13 amino acids. Germline V gene sequence: CDR1 KGHSH, CDR2 LQKENI. Here the CDR3 reads CASSRSSNQPQHF. In DNA form, the CDR3 reads TGTGCCAGCTCCCGGTCTAGCAATCAGCCCCAGCATTTT.